This entry describes one T cell receptor (beta chain). A much larger clone differs from this one at a single base, so this may be a read error. The CDR3 consists of 13 residues. Looked up from germline, CDR1 is SEHNR and CDR2 is FQNEAQ (reference sequence). In TCRdb, the RT-PCR reads were re-called with MiXCR into one record per CDR3 protein. The sample carries 30,000 to 40,000 distinct CDR3 sequences, around 35% recorded once. This sample is drawn from a study of patients and donors after allogeneic stem cell transplantation. Material for sequencing was blood, either unsorted or a sorted T cell fraction (not recorded which). V gene TRBV7-9 combines with J gene TRBJ1-2; D not certain. This TCR was sampled from a human donor who was either an allogeneic HSCT recipient or a stem cell or donor lymphocyte infusion donor (not recorded which). It is not recorded whose cells these are; they may come from a transplant donor. DNA of the CDR3: TGTGCCAGCAGCTTAAGAGCTAACTATCGCTACACCTTC. It yields the protein CASSLRANYRYTF.